What follows are 20 T cell receptor beta chains derived from one specimen sequenced in a study of cytomegalovirus exposure and HLA in healthy donors. Produced via immunoSEQ multiplex PCR; TCRdb's table is partial and in-frame only. The sample lists over 90,000 clones, 85% to 95% seen once, with 0.89% in the top ten. The sequencing input was PBMCs. The receptors derive from a woman in her late teens or twenties in good health and CMV-seronegative.

This sequence joins TRBV5-4 and TRBJ2-2, with 13 bases matching TRBD2. Losses at the gene ends were 1 base for V and 0 bases for J; bases not matched to a gene: 3. This CDR3 is 18 amino acids long. Per germline, CDR1 SGHNT and CDR2 YYREEE (reference sequence). CDR3: CASSLIGLAGANTGELFF. CDR3 bases: TGTGCCAGCAGCTTGATAGGACTAGCGGGAGCGAACACCGGGGAGCTGTTTTTT.

This chain joins TRBV6-1 and TRBJ1-2; D is uncertain. The CDR3 is made up of 13 amino acids. Germline values: CDR1 MNHNS, CDR2 SASEGT. The germline V and J ends were trimmed by 6 bases and 1 base, with 9 bases remaining between them. CDR3 residues: CASRLGFNYGYTF. CDR3 DNA: TGTGCCAGCAGACTAGGCTTTAACTATGGCTACACCTTC.

The V gene is TRBV4-1, the J gene TRBJ1-5; no firm D call. This CDR3 is built from 15 residues. V lost 0 bases and J lost 7, with 13 bases in between. From germline, CDR1 is MGHRA and CDR2 YSYEKL. The CDR3 is CASSQDLSSWQPQHF. CDR3 coding DNA: TGCGCCAGCAGCCAAGATCTGAGTTCCTGGCAGCCCCAGCATTTT.

The V and J genes are TRBV6-4 and TRBJ2-2, with TRBD1 identical over 8 bases. The V gene end was trimmed by 0 bases and the J gene end by 3 bases; junction bases not matched to a gene: 0. Germline V gene lookup returns CDR1 MRHNA and CDR2 SNTAGT. The CDR3 is 15 amino acids. The CDR3 coding sequence is TGTGCCAGCAGTGACTCGACAGGGGACACCGGGGAGCTGTTTTTT. Translated, it gives CASSDSTGDTGELFF.

The chain uses TRBV7-9 and TRBJ2-1; TRBD2 matches at 12 bases. This CDR3 is built from 15 residues. CDR1 SEHNR and CDR2 FQNEAQ come from the germline V gene (reference sequence). Trimming removed 4 bases from V and 2 bases from J; junction bases left unmatched: 0. The CDR3 spells CASSWTSGTYNEQFF. CDR3 nucleotide sequence: TGTGCCAGCAGCTGGACTAGCGGGACCTACAATGAGCAGTTCTTC. The full variable domain, with the rest looked up from reference TRBV7-9 and TRBJ2-1, is DTGVSQNPRHKITKRGQNVTFRCDPISEHNRLYWYRQTLGQGPEFLTYFQNEAQLEKSRLLSDRFSAERPKGSFSTLEIQRTEQGDSAMYLCASSWTSGTYNEQFFGPGTRLTVL.

The genes are TRBV7-2 and TRBJ2-1; D perhaps matches TRBD2 (5 bases). Germline V CDR1 and CDR2: SGHTA, FQGNSA. V lost 5 bases, J lost 0 bases, and 17 bases lay in between. There are 17 residues in the CDR3. CDR3 coding DNA: TGTGCCAGCAGCCCTAGTCTCGCGGGCAGCTCCTACAATGAGCAGTTCTTC. This sequence encodes CASSPSLAGSSYNEQFF.

The V gene is TRBV10-1, the J gene TRBJ2-2, with a tentative D call TRBD2 (5 bases). CDR1 and CDR2 from the germline V gene are WNHNN and SYGVQD (reference sequence). V was shortened by 8 bases and J by 8 bases, with 9 bases between the two germline ends. The CDR3 runs 11 residues. CDR3 in amino acids: CASGSGGELFF. CDR3 coding DNA: TGCGCCAGCGGTTCGGGGGGGGAGCTGTTTTTT.

V gene TRBV7-9 combines with J gene TRBJ1-1; D gene uncertain. The CDR3 covers 14 residues. Per germline, CDR1 SEHNR and CDR2 FQNEAQ (reference sequence). Trimming removed 5 bases from V and 5 bases from J, with 15 bases in between. CDR3 loop: CASSRGRAGTEAFF. CDR3 coding DNA: TGTGCCAGCAGCCGGGGTAGGGCTGGTACTGAAGCTTTCTTT. Supplemented by reference TRBV7-9 and TRBJ1-1, the full variable domain reads DTGVSQNPRHKITKRGQNVTFRCDPISEHNRLYWYRQTLGQGPEFLTYFQNEAQLEKSRLLSDRFSAERPKGSFSTLEIQRTEQGDSAMYLCASSRGRAGTEAFFGQGTRLTVV.

The chain couples TRBV7-2 to TRBJ2-2; 7 bases are shared with TRBD2. The V segment lost 7 bases and the J segment 0 bases; nucleotides outside the gene matches: 8. The CDR3 has 16 amino acids. The germline V gene has CDR1 SGHTA and CDR2 FQGNSA. The CDR3 DNA follows: TGTGCCAGCACCTCAGGTGCGGGGGCGAACACCGGGGAGCTGTTTTTT. It specifies CASTSGAGANTGELFF.

The rearrangement joins TRBV13 to TRBJ2-2, with 9 bases identical to TRBD2. Germline CDR1 reads PRHDT; CDR2 reads FYEKMQ (reference sequence). The CDR3 consists of 17 residues. V was pared by 5 bases and J by 4 bases, with 11 bases of the junction left unmatched. The CDR3 here is CASSHGAREGRTGELFF. CDR3 coding DNA: TGTGCCAGCAGCCACGGGGCGCGGGAGGGCCGCACCGGGGAGCTGTTTTTT.

The chain links TRBV11-2 to TRBJ1-2; D remains ambiguous. The V gene's germline CDR1 is SGHAT and CDR2 FQNNGV. The CDR3 is made up of 12 amino acids. Between the trimmed V and J ends, which lost 6 bases and 5 bases, there was a span of 10 bases. This chain's CDR3 is CASRIQSYGYTF. The CDR3 nucleotides are TGTGCCAGCAGGATACAGTCTTATGGCTACACCTTC.

The rearrangement uses TRBV7-9 and TRBJ1-1; no definite D call. Between the trimmed V and J ends, which lost 1 base and 2 bases, there was a span of 11 bases. Per germline, CDR1 SEHNR and CDR2 FQNEAQ (reference sequence). The CDR3 spans 15 residues. This CDR3 is CASSLGLPGNTEAFF. The CDR3 bases are TGTGCCAGCAGCTTAGGGCTTCCGGGAAACACTGAAGCTTTCTTT.

This rearrangement joins TRBV13 to TRBJ1-3; D is perhaps TRBD1 (5 bases). The V gene's germline CDR1 is PRHDT and CDR2 FYEKMQ (reference sequence). The CDR3 contains 16 residues. Trimming stripped 3 bases from V and 0 bases from J, with 12 bases between. The CDR3 spells CASSFDRLSSGNTIYF. The CDR3 nucleotides read TGTGCCAGCAGCTTTGACAGACTTAGCTCTGGAAACACCATATATTTT. Full variable domain (missing parts from reference TRBV13 and TRBJ1-3): AAGVIQSPRHLIKEKRETATLKCYPIPRHDTVYWYQQGPGQDPQFLISFYEKMQSDKGSIPDRFSAQQFSDYHSELNMSSLELGDSALYFCASSFDRLSSGNTIYFGEGSWLTVV.

The chain employs TRBV30 and TRBJ1-5, with 8 bases that match TRBD1. This CDR3 has 14 amino acids. V shed 2 bases, J shed 6 bases, and the junction held 6 bases outside the gene matches. Germline CDR1 is GTSNPN and CDR2 is SVGIG (reference sequence). CDR3 in DNA: TGTGCCTGGAGTCTTCAGGGGGCTGCTCAGCCCCAGCATTTT. This encodes CAWSLQGAAQPQHF.

The genes are TRBV7-2 and TRBJ2-3; 7 bases line up with TRBD2. Germline loops: CDR1 SGHTA, CDR2 FQGNSA. The CDR3 length is 16 residues. V lost 5 bases and J lost 0; bases outside the gene matches: 8. The CDR3 is CASSPSPGLSTDTQYF. Here the CDR3 DNA reads TGTGCCAGCAGCCCCTCCCCGGGACTAAGCACAGATACGCAGTATTTT.

This sequence joins TRBV5-6 and TRBJ1-3; 9 nucleotides agree with TRBD1. The V gene's germline CDR1 is SGHDT and CDR2 YYEEEE. J gave up 4 bases and V 0 bases, and 5 bases lay outside the gene matches. This CDR3 has 16 amino acids. The DNA of the CDR3 is TGTGCCAGCAGCTTGGCCGTGACAGGGGGAGGAAACACCATATATTTT. Amino acid sequence: CASSLAVTGGGNTIYF.

V and J are TRBV5-1 and TRBJ2-5; TRBD2 agrees at 12 bases. The CDR3 is made up of 16 amino acids. Germline V gene lookup returns CDR1 SGHRS and CDR2 YFSETQ. After removal of 0 bases from V and 2 bases from J, the junction contained 2 bases not matched to a gene. CDR3 coding DNA: TGCGCCAGCAGCTTGGTCCTAGCGGGAGGGCAAGAGACCCAGTACTTC. It is translated as CASSLVLAGGQETQYF.

The V gene is TRBV19, the J gene TRBJ2-7; 14 nucleotides match TRBD2. The J segment lost 4 bases and the V segment lost 2 bases, leaving 4 bases of the junction unmatched. CDR3 size: 16 residues. Germline CDR1 and CDR2: LNHDA and SQIVND (reference sequence). The chain's CDR3 is CASSIWGLAGEYEQYF. CDR3 sequence (DNA): TGTGCCAGTAGTATATGGGGACTAGCGGGAGAGTACGAGCAGTACTTC.

The genes are TRBV11-3 and TRBJ2-1; the match to TRBD1 covers 7 bases. Germline CDR1 SGHNT, CDR2 YENEEA. This CDR3 is built from 15 residues. The trim removed 2 bases at V and 7 bases at J, leaving 8 bases unmatched. The CDR3 loop reads CASSLRDSLWNEQFF. The DNA of the CDR3 is TGTGCCAGCAGCTTAAGGGACAGTTTATGGAATGAGCAGTTCTTC.

The chain couples TRBV18 to TRBJ1-1; 9 bases are a match to TRBD1. The V gene end was trimmed by 3 bases and the J gene end by 5 bases; junction bases not matched to a gene: 7. Per the germline V gene, CDR1 is KGHSH and CDR2 is LQKENI. The CDR3 loop spans 15 amino acids. CDR3: CASSPRQGDWTEAFF. CDR3 nucleotide sequence: TGTGCCAGCTCACCGAGACAGGGGGATTGGACTGAAGCTTTCTTT.